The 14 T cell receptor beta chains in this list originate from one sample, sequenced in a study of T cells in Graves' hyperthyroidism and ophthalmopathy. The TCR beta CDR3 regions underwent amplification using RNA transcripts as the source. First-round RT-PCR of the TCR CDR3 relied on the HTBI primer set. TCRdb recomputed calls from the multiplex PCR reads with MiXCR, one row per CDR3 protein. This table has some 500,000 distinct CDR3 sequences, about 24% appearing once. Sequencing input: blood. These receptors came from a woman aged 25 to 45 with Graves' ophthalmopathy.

The CDR3 DNA reads TGCGCCAGCAGCCAAGTCGCCAGGGGACCAGATACGCAGTATTTT. Its protein is CASSQVARGPDTQYF. The rearrangement links TRBV4-3 to TRBJ2-3; maybe TRBD1 (6 bases). The CDR3 consists of 15 residues. The V gene lost 1 base and the J gene lost 4 bases, with 12 bases spanning the gap. Germline V gene sequence: CDR1 LGHNA, CDR2 YSLEER.

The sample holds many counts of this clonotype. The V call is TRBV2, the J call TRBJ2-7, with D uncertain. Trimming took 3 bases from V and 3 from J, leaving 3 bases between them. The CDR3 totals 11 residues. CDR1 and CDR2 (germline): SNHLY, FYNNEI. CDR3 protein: CASSDNYEQYF. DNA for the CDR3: TGTGCCAGCAGTGACAACTACGAGCAGTACTTC. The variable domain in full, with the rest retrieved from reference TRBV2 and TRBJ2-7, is EPEVTQTPSHQVTQMGQEVILRCVPISNHLYFYWYRQILGQKVEFLVSFYNNEISEKSEIFDDQFSVERPDGSNFTLKIRSTKLEDSAMYFCASSDNYEQYFGPGTRLTVT.

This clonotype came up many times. CDR3 DNA: TGTGCCAGCAGTTATTCCGGGACAGGAGAGACCCAGTACTTC. Residues: CASSYSGTGETQYF. The gene calls are TRBV6-2 or TRBV6-3 and TRBJ2-5, with 8 bases identical to TRBD1. This CDR3 spans 14 amino acids. J lost 4 bases, V lost 3 bases, and 4 bases had no gene match. CDR1 is MNHEY and CDR2 is SVGEGT in the germline V gene.

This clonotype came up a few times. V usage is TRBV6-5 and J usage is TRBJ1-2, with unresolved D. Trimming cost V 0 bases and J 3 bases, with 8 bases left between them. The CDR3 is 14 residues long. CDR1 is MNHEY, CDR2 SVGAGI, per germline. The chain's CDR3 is CASSYSFGDYGYTF. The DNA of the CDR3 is TGTGCCAGCAGTTACTCCTTCGGAGACTATGGCTACACCTTC.

Here the CDR3 reads CSALGQDEKLFF. The CDR3, as DNA: TGCAGTGCTCTAGGACAGGATGAAAAACTGTTTTTT. V usage is TRBV20-1 and J usage is TRBJ1-4; the match to TRBD1 covers 7 bases. Germline V CDR1 and CDR2: DFQATT, SNEGSKA (reference sequence). The CDR3 length is 12 residues. The V segment lost 5 bases and the J segment 6 bases; nucleotides outside the gene matches: 3.

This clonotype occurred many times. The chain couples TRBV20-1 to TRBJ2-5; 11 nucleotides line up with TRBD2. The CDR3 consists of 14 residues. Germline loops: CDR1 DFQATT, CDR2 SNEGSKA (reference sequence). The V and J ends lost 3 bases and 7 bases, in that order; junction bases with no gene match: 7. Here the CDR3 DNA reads TGCAGTGCTAGGTCACTAGCGGGGGCGGGGACCCAGTACTTC. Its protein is CSARSLAGAGTQYF.

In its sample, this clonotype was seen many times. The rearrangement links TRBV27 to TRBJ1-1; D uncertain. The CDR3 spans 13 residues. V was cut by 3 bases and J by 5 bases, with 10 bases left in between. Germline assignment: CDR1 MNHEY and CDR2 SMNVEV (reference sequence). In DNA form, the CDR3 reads TGTGCCAGCAGTTTGCTCGGCAGGACTGAAGCTTTCTTT. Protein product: CASSLLGRTEAFF.

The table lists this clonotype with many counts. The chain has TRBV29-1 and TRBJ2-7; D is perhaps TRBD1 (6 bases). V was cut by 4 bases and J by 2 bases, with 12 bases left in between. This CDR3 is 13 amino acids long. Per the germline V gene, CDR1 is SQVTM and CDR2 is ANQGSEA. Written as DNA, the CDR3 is TGCAGCGTTGTTGGGACACTCCCCTACGAGCAGTACTTC. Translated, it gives CSVVGTLPYEQYF.

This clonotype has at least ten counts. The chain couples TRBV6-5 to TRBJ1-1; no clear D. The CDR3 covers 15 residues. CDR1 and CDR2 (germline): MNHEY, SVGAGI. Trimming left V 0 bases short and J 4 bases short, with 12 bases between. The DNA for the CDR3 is TGTGCCAGCAGTTACTCGAGACCCCATATCACTGAAGCTTTCTTT. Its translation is CASSYSRPHITEAFF.

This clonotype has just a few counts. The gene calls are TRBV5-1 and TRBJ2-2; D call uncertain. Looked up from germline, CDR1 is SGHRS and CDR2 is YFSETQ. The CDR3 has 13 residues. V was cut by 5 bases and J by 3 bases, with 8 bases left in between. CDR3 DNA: TGCGCCAGCAGTCGTGAGTACACCGGGGAGCTGTTTTTT. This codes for CASSREYTGELFF.

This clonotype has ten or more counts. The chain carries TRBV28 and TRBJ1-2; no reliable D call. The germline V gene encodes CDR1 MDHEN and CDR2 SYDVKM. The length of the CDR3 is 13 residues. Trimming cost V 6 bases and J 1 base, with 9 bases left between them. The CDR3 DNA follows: TGTGCCAGCAGAGCCCGGGTTAACTATGGCTACACCTTC. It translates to CASRARVNYGYTF.

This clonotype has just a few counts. The CDR3 reads CASSPRDSGYTF. CDR3 DNA: TGTGCCAGCAGCCCCCGGGACAGCGGCTACACCTTC. The chain couples TRBV7-2 to TRBJ1-2; 7 nucleotides match TRBD1. With 5 bases clipped from V and 8 bases from J, the junction kept 5 bases outside the gene matches. CDR3 length: 12 residues. Germline V CDR1 and CDR2: SGHTA, FQGNSA.

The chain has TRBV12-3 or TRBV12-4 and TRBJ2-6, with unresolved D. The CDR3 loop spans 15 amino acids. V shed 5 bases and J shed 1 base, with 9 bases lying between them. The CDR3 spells CASSDERSGANVLTF. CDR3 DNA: TGTGCCAGCAGTGACGAGAGGTCTGGGGCCAACGTCCTGACTTTC.

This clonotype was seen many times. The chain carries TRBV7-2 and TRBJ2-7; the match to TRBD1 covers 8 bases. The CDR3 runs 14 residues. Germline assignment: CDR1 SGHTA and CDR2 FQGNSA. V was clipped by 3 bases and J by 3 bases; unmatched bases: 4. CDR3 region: CASSLQGAVYEQYF. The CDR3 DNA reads TGTGCCAGCAGCTTGCAGGGGGCTGTCTACGAGCAGTACTTC.